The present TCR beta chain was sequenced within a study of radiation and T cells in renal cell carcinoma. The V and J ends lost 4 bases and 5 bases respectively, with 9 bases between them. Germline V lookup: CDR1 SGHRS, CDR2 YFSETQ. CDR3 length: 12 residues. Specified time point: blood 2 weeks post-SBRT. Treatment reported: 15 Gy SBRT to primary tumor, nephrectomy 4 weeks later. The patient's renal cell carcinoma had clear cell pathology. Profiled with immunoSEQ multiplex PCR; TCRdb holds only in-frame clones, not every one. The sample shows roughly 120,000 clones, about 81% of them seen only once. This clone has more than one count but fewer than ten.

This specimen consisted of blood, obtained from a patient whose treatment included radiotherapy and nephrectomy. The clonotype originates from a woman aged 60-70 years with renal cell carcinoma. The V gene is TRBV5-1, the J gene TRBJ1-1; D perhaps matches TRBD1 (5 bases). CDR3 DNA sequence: TGCGCCAGCAGCCAGGGAGGGACTGAAGCTTTCTTT. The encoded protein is CASSQGGTEAFF.